This is a list of T cell receptor beta chains from one sample in a study of blood T cell repertoires in COVID-19. Sequencing used immunoSEQ multiplex PCR; TCRdb keeps in-frame clones, though not all of them. In the table there are approximately 150,000 clones, over 80% of which are singletons. Sample: peripheral blood. Every receptor here comes from a human donor in a cohort sampled during active COVID-19. CDR3s include the opening cysteine and the closing phenylalanine or tryptophan. A D gene is named only where the DNA matches it firmly. The listing skips clone size in some rows; elsewhere it reads once, few, many or a size class.

d_call: -; cdr3_length: 13; v_call: TRBV5-1; j_call: TRBJ2-1; clone_size: -; cdr3_aa: CASSLGSGVEQFF; cdr3_nt: TGCGCCAGCAGCTTGGGGTCTGGAGTTGAGCAGTTCTTC
d_call: TRBD1; cdr3_length: 15; v_call: TRBV7-3; j_call: TRBJ2-7; clone_size: -; cdr3_aa: CASSLGPDRAYEQYF; cdr3_nt: TGTGCCAGCAGCTTAGGACCCGACAGGGCCTACGAGCAGTACTTC
d_call: TRBD2; cdr3_length: 18; v_call: TRBV19; j_call: TRBJ2-2; clone_size: -; cdr3_aa: CASSTGKAGEVNTGELFF; cdr3_nt: TGTGCCAGTAGTACAGGGAAAGCGGGAGAGGTGAACACCGGGGAGCTGTTTTTT
d_call: TRBD2; cdr3_length: 16; v_call: TRBV5-1; j_call: TRBJ2-2; clone_size: -; cdr3_aa: CASSLRGGADTGELFF; cdr3_nt: TGCGCCAGCAGCCTCCGGGGGGGGGCGGACACCGGGGAGCTGTTTTTT
d_call: TRBD1; cdr3_length: 14; v_call: TRBV28; j_call: TRBJ2-7; clone_size: -; cdr3_aa: CASSLDRGSYEQYF; cdr3_nt: TGTGCCAGCAGTTTGGACAGGGGATCCTACGAGCAGTACTTC
d_call: -; cdr3_length: 14; v_call: TRBV18; j_call: TRBJ2-7; clone_size: once; cdr3_aa: CASSPDWGSYEQYF; cdr3_nt: TGTGCCAGCTCACCCGATTGGGGCAGCTACGAGCAGTACTTC
d_call: -; cdr3_length: 15; v_call: TRBV7-3; j_call: TRBJ2-2; clone_size: few; cdr3_aa: CASSLAPASTGELFF; cdr3_nt: TGTGCCAGCAGCTTAGCACCCGCGAGCACCGGGGAGCTGTTTTTT
d_call: -; cdr3_length: 15; v_call: TRBV19; j_call: TRBJ1-4; clone_size: few; cdr3_aa: CASSEEGRRYEKLFF; cdr3_nt: TGTGCCAGTAGTGAGGAAGGGAGGCGATATGAAAAACTGTTTTTT
d_call: TRBD1; cdr3_length: 14; v_call: TRBV29-1; j_call: TRBJ1-1; clone_size: -; cdr3_aa: CSVGTGTGVTEAFF; cdr3_nt: TGCAGCGTTGGAACCGGGACAGGGGTCACTGAAGCTTTCTTT
d_call: -; cdr3_length: 16; v_call: TRBV3-1/TRBV3-2; j_call: TRBJ1-5; clone_size: once; cdr3_aa: CASSHSRGHSNQPQHF; cdr3_nt: TGTGCCAGCAGCCATTCCAGGGGTCATAGCAATCAGCCCCAGCATTTT
d_call: TRBD1; cdr3_length: 17; v_call: TRBV4-2; j_call: TRBJ1-3; clone_size: -; cdr3_aa: CASSQDRGTGIRNTIYF; cdr3_nt: TGTGCCAGCAGCCAAGATCGTGGGACAGGAATACGAAACACCATATATTTT
d_call: -; cdr3_length: 14; v_call: TRBV29-1; j_call: TRBJ2-1; clone_size: once; cdr3_aa: CSVIRADAYNEQFF; cdr3_nt: TGCAGCGTGATCCGAGCGGACGCCTACAATGAGCAGTTCTTC
d_call: -; cdr3_length: 17; v_call: TRBV11-2; j_call: TRBJ1-6; clone_size: -; cdr3_aa: CASSLPPGRSYNSPLHF; cdr3_nt: TGTGCCAGCAGCTTGCCCCCGGGTCGCTCCTATAATTCACCCCTCCACTTT
d_call: TRBD2; cdr3_length: 15; v_call: TRBV19; j_call: TRBJ2-7; clone_size: -; cdr3_aa: CASSAGASGTYEQYF; cdr3_nt: TGTGCCAGTAGTGCAGGGGCTAGCGGGACCTACGAGCAGTACTTC
d_call: TRBD1; cdr3_length: 15; v_call: TRBV18; j_call: TRBJ1-5; clone_size: -; cdr3_aa: CASSPTGGSNQPQHF; cdr3_nt: TGTGCCAGCTCACCAACAGGGGGTAGCAATCAGCCCCAGCATTTT
d_call: -; cdr3_length: 16; v_call: TRBV18; j_call: TRBJ1-1; clone_size: -; cdr3_aa: CASSRSMTEMNTEAFF; cdr3_nt: TGTGCCAGCTCACGGTCGATGACAGAGATGAACACTGAAGCTTTCTTT
d_call: TRBD1; cdr3_length: 16; v_call: TRBV7-2; j_call: TRBJ1-1; clone_size: -; cdr3_aa: CASSLEGGTGSSFTFF; cdr3_nt: TGTGCCAGCAGCTTAGAAGGGGGGACAGGGTCCTCGTTTACTTTCTTT
d_call: TRBD1; cdr3_length: 19; v_call: TRBV19; j_call: TRBJ1-5; clone_size: -; cdr3_aa: CASNLRSGTGLGSNQPQHF; cdr3_nt: TGTGCCAGTAACCTCAGGTCGGGGACAGGCCTCGGGAGCAATCAGCCCCAGCATTTT
d_call: TRBD2; cdr3_length: 17; v_call: TRBV27; j_call: TRBJ2-3; clone_size: -; cdr3_aa: CASSPGLAEGYPDTQYF; cdr3_nt: TGTGCCAGCAGTCCGGGACTAGCGGAGGGGTATCCAGATACGCAGTATTTT
d_call: -; cdr3_length: 13; v_call: TRBV3-1/TRBV3-2; j_call: TRBJ1-2; clone_size: once; cdr3_aa: CASSQLLLYGYTF; cdr3_nt: TGTGCCAGCAGCCAACTCCTCCTCTATGGCTACACCTTC